Included here is one TCR beta chain sequence, with context. As yet, its antigen is unknown. The CDR3 has 15 residues. V was cut by 5 bases and J by 0 bases, with 11 bases left in between. Germline CDR1 reads SEHNR; CDR2 reads FQNEAQ (reference sequence). The data stem from a study of beta chain features in type 1 diabetes. Findings and limits, study-wide: Naive, central memory and Treg TCRB repertoires seemed to resemble each other more closely in patients than they did in healthy donors.

Using CD45RO/CCR7/CD25/CD127/CD95/CD27, CD4+ naive, central memory, regulatory and stem cell-like memory cells were sorted. Expressed TCRB transcripts were sequenced because the isolated RNA had all been reverse transcribed beforehand. The read count averaged about 3.57 million across naive, central memory and regulatory T cell samples. Libraries were prepared by immunoSEQ multiplex PCR; TCRdb keeps only in-frame clonotypes and omits some of them. Seen here are approximately 340,000 clones, approximately 16% observed once, and the top ten hold 0.019%. Sequenced input: naive CD4+ T cells from blood. The chain uses TRBV7-9 and TRBJ1-3; TRBD1 might be the D (5 bases). The TCR comes from a woman younger than 30 in good health. This CDR3 reads CASSAQGPSGNTIYF. As DNA, the CDR3 is TGTGCCAGCAGCGCCCAGGGTCCCTCTGGAAACACCATATATTTT.